The T cell receptor beta chain described here comes from a study of post-analysis software for immune sequencing data. CDR3 length equals 13 residues. J lost 10 bases, V lost 7 bases, and 12 bases had no gene match. Remarks on this clonotype: Antigen specificity is unknown.

Unique molecular identifiers were carried by the TCR beta cDNA libraries. TCRdb recomputed calls from the PCR reads with MiXCR, one row per CDR3 protein. Of about half a million distinct CDR3 sequences listed, around 34% were seen once; the top ten hold about 5.6%. Findings of the study overall: Controls had lower frequencies than patients of about 5 TRBV segments, which included TRBV5-6, TRBV5-1 and TRBV20-1.

The TCR comes from a girl aged 2 to 17 with multiple sclerosis. The chain links TRBV12-3 or TRBV12-4 to TRBJ1-1, with TRBD1 matching over 7 bases. The sequenced sample consisted of blood. The CDR3 region has the DNA TGTGCCAGCACCATAACCGGGACAGCCCCAGCTTTCTTT. Translating it yields CASTITGTAPAFF.